Presented here are 18 T cell receptor beta chains from one specimen sequenced in a study of blood T cell repertoires in COVID-19. Generated by immunoSEQ multiplex PCR, the TCRdb table keeps only in-frame clones and is missing some. This table has tens of thousands of clones, around four fifths appearing once. Sequencing was carried out using peripheral blood. All receptors derive from a man aged 70 or older with acute or convalescent COVID-19.

This clone was recorded a few times. The J gene is TRBJ2-7, the V gene TRBV28; maybe TRBD1 (6 bases). V was cut by 5 bases and J by 3 bases, with 14 bases left in between. The CDR3 is 14 amino acids. Germline CDR1 and CDR2: MDHEN and SYDVKM. The CDR3 DNA reads TGTGCCAGCAGTCCCGTACGACAGGTCTACGAGCAGTACGTC. It is translated as CASSPVRQVYEQYV.

The V gene is TRBV27, the J gene TRBJ2-7, with 8 positions matching TRBD1. Unmatched junction bases numbered 2, after V lost 4 bases and J lost 0 bases. Germline V CDR1 and CDR2: MNHEY, SMNVEV (reference sequence). The CDR3 is 14 residues long. This CDR3 is CASSWGQDSYEQYF. Here the CDR3 DNA reads TGTGCCAGCAGTTGGGGACAGGACTCCTACGAGCAGTACTTC.

The CDR3 region has the DNA TGTGCCAGCAGAAACAGGAGAACCGGGGAGCTGTTTTTT. It yields the protein CASRNRRTGELFF. This chain connects TRBV3-1 (or the pseudogene TRBV3-2) to TRBJ2-2, with a tentative D call TRBD1 (5 bases). Trimming pared 6 bases from V and 5 bases from J, leaving 10 bases between. CDR1 LGHDT and CDR2 YNNKEL come from the germline V gene (reference sequence). The CDR3 spans 13 residues.

The V and J genes are TRBV7-8 and TRBJ1-1, with 10 bases aligning to TRBD1. The CDR3 loop spans 14 amino acids. V lost 7 bases to trimming and J lost 3 bases; unmatched junction nucleotides: 5. CDR1 SGHVS and CDR2 FQNEAQ come from the germline V gene. The CDR3 bases are TGTGCCAGCAAAGGGGACAGGGGTGACACTGAAGCTTTCTTT. It specifies CASKGDRGDTEAFF.

This clone was observed once. The chain is built from TRBV4-1 and TRBJ2-1; D possibly corresponds to TRBD1 (5 bases). This CDR3 comprises 18 residues. Germline values: CDR1 MGHRA, CDR2 YSYEKL. V was trimmed by 4 bases and J by 2 bases, leaving 21 bases between them. CDR3 DNA sequence: TGCGCCAGCAGCCTCCTGCGGACACCGTGGGCCCCCTACAATGAGCAGTTCTTC. This codes for CASSLLRTPWAPYNEQFF.

The chain has TRBV10-2 and TRBJ1-6, with a possible D match to TRBD1 (5 bases). The CDR3 sequence is 13 residues long. Germline values: CDR1 WSHSY, CDR2 SAAADI. With 7 bases removed from V and 6 bases from J, the gap between germline ends came to 10 bases. CDR3 nucleotides: TGCGCCAGCATTGGGGGGGGTAATTCACCCCTCCACTTT. It translates to CASIGGGNSPLHF.

There are a few counts of this clone. This chain joins TRBV28 and TRBJ2-5; 9 bases match TRBD2. Germline V gene lookup returns CDR1 MDHEN and CDR2 SYDVKM. Trimming took 3 bases from V and 3 from J; bases not matched to a gene: 8. The CDR3 loop spans 16 amino acids. The CDR3 DNA reads TGTGCCAGCAGTTTCTCGCTAGGCGGGGGGGAAGAGACCCAGTACTTC. As protein: CASSFSLGGGEETQYF. The variable domain in full, completed from reference TRBV28 and TRBJ2-5, reads DVKVTQSSRYLVKRTGEKVFLECVQDMDHENMFWYRQDPGLGLRLIYFSYDVKMKEKGDIPEGYSVSREKKERFSLILESASTNQTSMYLCASSFSLGGGEETQYFGPGTRLLVL.

The rearrangement uses TRBV27 and TRBJ1-4; 9 bases line up with TRBD1. The germline V gene has CDR1 MNHEY and CDR2 SMNVEV (reference sequence). This CDR3 contains 16 residues. V trimming: 5 bases; J trimming: 6 bases; junction bases outside the gene matches: 10. The CDR3 reads CASSPKRDRVDEKLFF. CDR3 bases: TGTGCCAGCAGTCCAAAGCGGGACAGGGTGGATGAAAAACTGTTTTTT.

This chain joins TRBV27 and TRBJ1-1; 7 bases match TRBD1. Germline V gives CDR1 MNHEY, CDR2 SMNVEV (reference sequence). Unmatched junction bases numbered 3, after V lost 3 bases and J lost 8 bases. There are 12 residues in the CDR3. CDR3 coding DNA: TGTGCCAGCAGTTTCAGGGGGGCCGAAGCTTTCTTT. Residues: CASSFRGAEAFF.

The rearrangement uses TRBV28 and TRBJ1-5; D might be TRBD1 (6 bases). Trimming removed 5 bases at V and 1 base at J, with 15 bases between. This CDR3 region has 16 residues. Germline CDR1 reads MDHEN; CDR2 reads SYDVKM. The CDR3 DNA sequence: TGTGCCAGCAGTCCCCTTACAGGGATCAGCAATCAGCCCCAGCATTTT. Its translation is CASSPLTGISNQPQHF.

V is TRBV6-2 or TRBV6-3 and J is TRBJ2-1; possible D gene TRBD2, 6 bases. Trimming stripped 6 bases from V and 6 bases from J, with 15 bases between. This CDR3 has 14 amino acids. Germline V gives CDR1 MNHEY, CDR2 SVGEGT. For the CDR3, the DNA is TGTGCCAGCAGCTCACGAAGCGGGCTCAATGAGCAGTTCTTC. Its translation is CASSSRSGLNEQFF.

The CDR3 reads CASSLSGGWNEQFF. The CDR3 nucleotides read TGTGCCAGCAGCTTGAGCGGGGGGTGGAATGAGCAGTTCTTC. V usage is TRBV7-6 and J usage is TRBJ2-1; 9 bases agree with TRBD2. The CDR3 consists of 14 residues. V gave up 3 bases and J gave up 7 bases; unmatched junction bases: 4. Germline loops: CDR1 SGHVS, CDR2 FNYEAQ.

The V gene is TRBV28, the J gene TRBJ2-7, with 10 bases matching TRBD2. Germline CDR1 and CDR2: MDHEN and SYDVKM. V was pared by 5 bases and J by 1 base, with 11 bases of the junction left unmatched. The CDR3 runs to 17 residues. For the CDR3, the DNA is TGTGCCAGCAGTCCGGGAGAGCGGGGGGGCCGATCCTACGAGCAGTACTTC. The encoded protein is CASSPGERGGRSYEQYF.

The chain uses TRBV11-2 and TRBJ2-3; 7 positions agree with TRBD2. The CDR3 consists of 14 residues. V gave up 3 bases and J gave up 3 bases; unmatched junction bases: 3. Germline V gene data show CDR1 as SGHAT and CDR2 as FQNNGV. CDR3 amino acids: CASSFGGGTDTQYF. The CDR3 DNA reads TGTGCCAGCAGCTTCGGGGGAGGGACAGATACGCAGTATTTT.

The chain uses TRBV19 and TRBJ1-1; possibly TRBD1 for D (5 bases). The germline V and J ends were trimmed by 4 bases and 0 bases, with 9 bases remaining between them. Looked up from germline, CDR1 is LNHDA and CDR2 is SQIVND (reference sequence). The CDR3 spans 14 residues. Here the CDR3 DNA reads TGTGCCAGTAGTAATCGGGGGGTGAACACTGAAGCTTTCTTT. This codes for CASSNRGVNTEAFF.

This chain joins TRBV19 and TRBJ1-6; the D gene is possibly TRBD1 (5 bases). The CDR3 is 14 amino acids. V was clipped by 2 bases and J by 10 bases, with 12 bases between them. The germline CDR1 and CDR2 sequences are LNHDA and SQIVND (reference sequence). CDR3 sequence (DNA): TGTGCCAGTAGTATAATACAGGAAGTATCACCCCTCCACTTT. Amino acid sequence: CASSIIQEVSPLHF.

This clone has only a few counts. The rearrangement links TRBV2 to TRBJ2-2, with 8 positions matching TRBD2. The CDR3 consists of 13 residues. Germline values: CDR1 SNHLY, CDR2 FYNNEI. Trimming cost V 10 bases and J 5 bases; bases outside gene matches: 6. CDR3 sequence (DNA): TGTGCCACCGGGGGGGCGGGGACCGGGGAGCTGTTTTTT. It translates to CATGGAGTGELFF.

This clone was seen just once. This sequence joins TRBV2 and TRBJ1-3, with a weak D call TRBD1 (5 bases). CDR1 is SNHLY, CDR2 FYNNEI, per germline. CDR3 size: 15 residues. V lost 8 bases and J 10 bases, leaving 24 bases between the germline ends. The CDR3 spells CASSLKDIRTATIYF. The CDR3 DNA sequence: TGTGCCAGCTCACTGAAGGACATTCGGACGGCGACCATATATTTT.